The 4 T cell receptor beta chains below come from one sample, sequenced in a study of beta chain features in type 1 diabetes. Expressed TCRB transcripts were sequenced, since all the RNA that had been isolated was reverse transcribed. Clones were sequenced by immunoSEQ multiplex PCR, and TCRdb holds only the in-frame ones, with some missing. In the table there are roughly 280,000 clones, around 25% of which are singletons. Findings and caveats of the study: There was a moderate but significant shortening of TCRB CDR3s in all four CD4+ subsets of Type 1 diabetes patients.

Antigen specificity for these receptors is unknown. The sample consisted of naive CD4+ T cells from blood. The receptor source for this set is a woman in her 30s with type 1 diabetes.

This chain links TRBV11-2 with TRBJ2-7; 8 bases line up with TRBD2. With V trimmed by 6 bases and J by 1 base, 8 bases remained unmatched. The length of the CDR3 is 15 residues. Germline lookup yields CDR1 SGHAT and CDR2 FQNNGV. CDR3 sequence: CASRAGTSGSYEQYF. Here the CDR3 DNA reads TGTGCCAGCAGGGCCGGGACTAGTGGTTCCTACGAGCAGTACTTC.

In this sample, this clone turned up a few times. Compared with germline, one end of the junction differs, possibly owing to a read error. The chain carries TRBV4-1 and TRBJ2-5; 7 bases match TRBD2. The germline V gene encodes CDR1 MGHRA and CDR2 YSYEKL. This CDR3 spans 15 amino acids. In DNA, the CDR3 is TGCGCCAGCAGCCAAGATGGGGGGGGTCTCGGATCCAGGGACTTC. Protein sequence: CASSQDGGGLGSRDF.

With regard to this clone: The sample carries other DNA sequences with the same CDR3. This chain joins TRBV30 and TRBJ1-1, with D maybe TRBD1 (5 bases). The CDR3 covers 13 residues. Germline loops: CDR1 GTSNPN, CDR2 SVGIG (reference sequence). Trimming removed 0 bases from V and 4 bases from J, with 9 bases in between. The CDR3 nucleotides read TGTGCCTGGAGTGTAACCGGGGGCACTGAAGCTTTCTTT. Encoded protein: CAWSVTGGTEAFF.

Here the CDR3 reads CASSAGAMETQYF. CDR3 coding DNA: TGTGCCAGCAGCGCGGGCGCTATGGAGACCCAGTACTTC. This rearrangement joins TRBV7-3 to TRBJ2-5, with D perhaps matching TRBD2 (5 bases). The CDR3 is 13 residues long. With 5 bases removed from V and 5 bases from J, the gap between germline ends came to 12 bases. CDR1 SGHTA and CDR2 FQGTGA come from the germline V gene.